The 26 T cell receptor beta chains presented below share a single source sample, sequenced in a study of blood T cell repertoires in COVID-19. Generated by immunoSEQ multiplex PCR, the TCRdb table keeps only in-frame clones and is missing some. The sample shows 310,000 or so clones, approximately 90% of them seen only once. Sequencing used peripheral blood. The receptors come from a man aged 25-45 years with COVID-19, enrolled during active disease.

The chain couples TRBV13 to TRBJ2-3; no clear D. V was shortened by 6 bases and J by 0 bases, with 13 bases between the two germline ends. CDR1 is PRHDT and CDR2 is FYEKMQ in the germline V gene (reference sequence). CDR3 length: 15 residues. The CDR3 DNA sequence: TGTGCCAGCAGTGTTGGCGGAACTAGCACAGATACGCAGTATTTT. This sequence encodes CASSVGGTSTDTQYF.

This CDR3 reads CASRWTGSSYEQYF. CDR3 nucleotide sequence: TGTGCCAGCAGATGGACAGGAAGCTCCTACGAGCAGTACTTC. V gene TRBV27 combines with J gene TRBJ2-7; 7 bases match TRBD1. The CDR3 totals 14 residues. Germline-derived CDR1 and CDR2 are MNHEY and SMNVEV (reference sequence). The trim removed 6 bases at V and 0 bases at J, leaving 5 bases unmatched.

The chain uses TRBV12-5 and TRBJ2-3; 7 nucleotides align to TRBD1. This CDR3 is 14 amino acids long. From germline, CDR1 is LGHNT and CDR2 FRNRAP. With V trimmed by 7 bases and J by 0 bases, 4 bases remained unmatched. CDR3 in amino acids: CASAPGQSTDTQYF. In DNA, the CDR3 is TGTGCTAGTGCCCCGGGACAGAGCACAGATACGCAGTATTTT.

This clone appeared a few times. The genes are TRBV9 and TRBJ2-7, with unresolved D. CDR3 length: 15 residues. Deletions cut 0 bases from V and 2 bases from J, with 12 bases between. The germline V gene encodes CDR1 SGDLS and CDR2 YYNGEE. This CDR3 reads CASSVAPAEAYEQYF. CDR3 nucleotides: TGTGCCAGCAGCGTAGCCCCGGCCGAGGCCTACGAGCAGTACTTC.

This chain links TRBV20-1 with TRBJ2-3; TRBD2 aligns across 12 bases. V dropped 3 bases and J dropped 2; count of bases not matched to a gene: 3. CDR3 length: 15 amino acids. The germline gives CDR1 DFQATT, CDR2 SNEGSKA (reference sequence). The CDR3 loop is CSASLAGGVTDTQYF. CDR3 bases: TGCAGTGCTAGTCTAGCGGGGGGGGTCACAGATACGCAGTATTTT.

This clone was detected once. The V and J genes are TRBV4-3 and TRBJ2-7; 7 nucleotides match TRBD1. V was clipped by 0 bases and J by 4 bases; unmatched bases: 6. Looked up from germline, CDR1 is LGHNA and CDR2 is YSLEER. CDR3 length equals 15 residues. This CDR3 is CASSQDNRGRYEQYF. The CDR3 bases are TGCGCCAGCAGCCAAGACAACAGGGGTAGGTACGAGCAGTACTTC.

The V call is TRBV27, the J call TRBJ1-1; 7 bases map to TRBD1. Unmatched junction bases numbered 8, after V lost 5 bases and J lost 5 bases. Germline V gene sequence: CDR1 MNHEY, CDR2 SMNVEV (reference sequence). This CDR3 is 14 amino acids long. For the CDR3, the DNA is TGTGCCAGCAGTACCTCACAGGGGTGGACTGAAGCTTTCTTT. This gives the protein CASSTSQGWTEAFF.

In nucleotides, the CDR3 is TGTGCCCACGGACAGGGCCCTTACGAGCAGTACTTC. Translation gives CAHGQGPYEQYF. This rearrangement joins TRBV30 to TRBJ2-7; 8 bases match TRBD1. V lost 8 bases, J lost 4 bases, and 7 bases stayed unmatched. The germline V gene has CDR1 GTSNPN and CDR2 SVGIG (reference sequence). This CDR3 comprises 12 residues.

This clone was observed a single time. This rearrangement joins TRBV5-4 to TRBJ1-1, with TRBD1 matching over 8 bases. From germline, CDR1 is SGHNT and CDR2 YYREEE (reference sequence). Trimming took 1 base from V and 6 from J; bases not matched to a gene: 8. The CDR3 totals 15 residues. CDR3 in DNA: TGTGCCAGCAGCTTGTCGTTGCAGGGGGCCGCTGAAGCTTTCTTT. It is translated as CASSLSLQGAAEAFF.

The V and J genes are TRBV7-3 and TRBJ2-1; tentative D call: TRBD2 (5 bases). V lost 5 bases, J lost 0 bases, and 11 bases lay in between. The CDR3 is 15 residues long. Germline V lookup: CDR1 SGHTA, CDR2 FQGTGA. CDR3 loop: CASSRQRDSYNEQFF. The DNA of the CDR3 is TGTGCCAGCAGCCGTCAACGGGACTCCTACAATGAGCAGTTCTTC.

The V gene is TRBV6-5, the J gene TRBJ1-2; possibly TRBD1 for D (5 bases). The V end lost 0 bases, the J end lost 5 bases, and 13 bases lay between the germline ends. Germline V gene sequence: CDR1 MNHEY, CDR2 SVGAGI. The CDR3 covers 15 residues. The CDR3: CASSYSAQGGYGYTF. DNA for the CDR3: TGTGCCAGCAGTTACTCAGCCCAGGGAGGTTATGGCTACACCTTC.

The chain carries TRBV19 and TRBJ1-2; TRBD1 agrees at 9 bases. CDR3 size: 15 residues. Germline values: CDR1 LNHDA, CDR2 SQIVND (reference sequence). Trimming cost V 5 bases and J 4 bases; bases outside gene matches: 8. The DNA for the CDR3 is TGTGCCAGTAGTCCCGGGACAGGGCGGATCTATGGCTACACCTTC. Residues: CASSPGTGRIYGYTF.

The rearrangement uses TRBV7-2 and TRBJ1-2, with D uncertain. Trimming pared 5 bases from V and 4 bases from J, leaving 17 bases between. The CDR3 totals 15 residues. CDR1 is SGHTA, CDR2 FQGNSA, per germline. The CDR3: CASSPALTSGYGYTF. Here the CDR3 DNA reads TGTGCCAGCAGCCCGGCCTTGACATCCGGCTATGGCTACACCTTC.

The J gene is TRBJ2-7, the V gene TRBV3-1 (or the pseudogene TRBV3-2), with D possibly matching TRBD1 (5 bases). The CDR3 totals 13 residues. The V and J ends lost 6 bases and 5 bases respectively, with 14 bases between them. The germline CDR1 and CDR2 sequences are LGHDT and YNNKEL (reference sequence). In DNA form, the CDR3 reads TGTGCCAGCAGTCTCAGGGAATTAAACGAGCAGTACTTC. Its translation is CASSLRELNEQYF.

The chain uses TRBV4-1 and TRBJ1-1; no clear D. The CDR3 loop spans 15 amino acids. V was shortened by 4 bases and J by 1 base, with 13 bases between the two germline ends. CDR1 and CDR2 from the germline V gene are MGHRA and YSYEKL. The CDR3 loop reads CASSLAPSGNTEAFF. The DNA of the CDR3 is TGCGCCAGCAGCCTCGCGCCCTCCGGGAACACTGAAGCTTTCTTT.

The V gene is TRBV29-1, the J gene TRBJ2-7; D perhaps matches TRBD1 (6 bases). The CDR3 contains 12 residues. Trimming shortened V by 3 bases and J by 0 bases, and 6 bases separated the two germline ends. Germline V gene data show CDR1 as SQVTM and CDR2 as ANQGSEA. CDR3 amino acids: CSVETGSYEQYF. In nucleotides, the CDR3 is TGCAGCGTTGAGACAGGCTCCTACGAGCAGTACTTC.

The rearrangement uses TRBV7-8 and TRBJ1-1; D unresolved. This CDR3 region has 14 residues. Trimming shortened V by 1 base and J by 1 base, and 7 bases separated the two germline ends. CDR1 is SGHVS, CDR2 FQNEAQ, per germline. The CDR3: CASSLGLKNTEAFF. The CDR3 nucleotides are TGTGCCAGCAGCTTAGGACTTAAGAACACTGAAGCTTTCTTT.

J is TRBJ1-4 and V is TRBV11-2; D not resolved. CDR3 length equals 14 residues. CDR1 SGHAT and CDR2 FQNNGV come from the germline V gene. Trimming removed 3 bases at V and 8 bases at J, with 13 bases between. The DNA of the CDR3 is TGTGCCAGCAGCTTTGTTCCCTTCAGGGAAAAACTGTTTTTT. It yields the protein CASSFVPFREKLFF.

The rearrangement joins TRBV18 to TRBJ2-3; maybe TRBD2 (5 bases). Deletions cut 0 bases from V and 2 bases from J, with 21 bases between. This CDR3 region has 19 residues. The germline V gene has CDR1 KGHSH and CDR2 LQKENI. CDR3 sequence: CASSPPNLVADGLTDTQYF. The DNA of the CDR3 is TGTGCCAGCTCACCACCTAATTTGGTGGCAGATGGACTCACAGATACGCAGTATTTT.

The gene calls are TRBV5-4 and TRBJ1-4; TRBD1 matches 8 bases. The CDR3 runs to 14 residues. V was clipped by 4 bases and J by 8 bases; unmatched bases: 7. The germline V gene encodes CDR1 SGHNT and CDR2 YYREEE (reference sequence). The CDR3 is CASSSRTGQEKLFF. In DNA, the CDR3 is TGTGCCAGCAGCAGCAGGACAGGGCAAGAAAAACTGTTTTTT.

The chain links TRBV2 to TRBJ2-2, with 8 nucleotides matching TRBD2. The trim removed 2 bases at V and 6 bases at J, leaving 8 bases unmatched. This CDR3 is built from 16 residues. CDR1 is SNHLY and CDR2 is FYNNEI in the germline V gene. CDR3 sequence: CASSEWPTGGPGELFF. CDR3 coding DNA: TGTGCCAGCAGTGAATGGCCTACGGGAGGGCCCGGGGAGCTGTTTTTT.

Comments on this clone: At one boundary the junction diverges from the germline segment, which might be a read error. V is TRBV6-2 or TRBV6-3 and J is TRBJ2-3; D perhaps matches TRBD2 (5 bases). The length of the CDR3 is 15 residues. Germline CDR1 MNHEY, CDR2 SVGEGT. DNA of the CDR3: TGTGCCACCAGTTACGAGGGCCTGGGCACAGATACGCAGTATTTT. This gives the protein CATSYEGLGTDTQYF.

V and J are TRBV19 and TRBJ1-5; 10 positions agree with TRBD1. This CDR3 spans 15 amino acids. Germline values: CDR1 LNHDA, CDR2 SQIVND (reference sequence). V shed 4 bases and J 3 bases; nucleotides not matched to a gene: 3. CDR3 protein: CASSRGQGHNQPQHF. The CDR3 nucleotides are TGTGCCAGTAGTAGGGGACAGGGGCACAATCAGCCCCAGCATTTT.

The chain is built from TRBV18 and TRBJ1-5; 8 positions match TRBD1. V was clipped by 5 bases and J by 3 bases; unmatched bases: 6. This CDR3 region has 15 residues. Germline V CDR1 and CDR2: KGHSH, LQKENI. The CDR3 DNA is TGTGCCAGCTCAGAGGCAGGGGGCTACAATCAGCCCCAGCATTTT. Translating gives CASSEAGGYNQPQHF.

Note on this clone: The sample has other DNA sequences that encode this CDR3 too. The rearrangement uses TRBV14 and TRBJ1-2; 7 bases line up with TRBD1. Germline V gives CDR1 SGHDN, CDR2 FVKESK. V shed 1 base, J shed 1 base, and the junction held 0 bases outside the gene matches. The CDR3 covers 14 residues. The CDR3 region is CASSQGQGNYGYTF. The CDR3 region has the DNA TGTGCCAGCAGCCAAGGACAGGGTAACTATGGCTACACCTTC.

The chain carries TRBV10-3 and TRBJ1-1, with a tentative D call TRBD1 (6 bases). The CDR3 sequence is 16 residues long. CDR1 is ENHRY, CDR2 SYGVKD, per germline. The V end lost 3 bases, the J end lost 1 base, and 15 bases lay between the germline ends. Written as DNA, the CDR3 is TGTGCCATCAGTGAAAGGACGACAGGCACGAACACTGAAGCTTTCTTT. Its protein product is CAISERTTGTNTEAFF.